Below, 5 T cell receptor beta chains from the same sample are listed, as sequenced in a study of neoadjuvant anti-PD-1 for oral cavity cancer (TCRdb year 2021). Library prep was done by the immunoSEQ multiplex PCR assay. TCRdb stores this immuneACCESS table with in-frame sequences only. Part of the clones is absent; in the studies checked, under half of the shortfall reflects unresolved V genes, and no reason is known for the rest. The sample has around 8,000 clones on record, 70% of them singletons. The ten biggest clones cover 2.5% to 3% of the sample. The time point label on this specimen signifies: after neoadjuvant nivolumab, at surgical resection. The source was PBMCs, collected after nivolumab (anti-PD-1) treatment. The source of these receptors is a person aged 35-79 years with oral cavity squamous cell carcinoma.

The chain combines TRBV19 with TRBJ2-1, with TRBD1 matching 7 bases. CDR3 length: 14 residues. Germline V CDR1 and CDR2: LNHDA, SQIVND (reference sequence). Trimming took 2 bases from V and 6 from J; bases not matched to a gene: 4. CDR3 nucleotide sequence: TGTGCCAGTAGTATACAACAGGGGCGCAATGAGCAGTTCTTC. Amino acids: CASSIQQGRNEQFF.

This clone was detected only a few times. The chain uses TRBV4-1 and TRBJ1-5, with TRBD1 matching 7 bases. The germline V gene has CDR1 MGHRA and CDR2 YSYEKL. Germline trimming cut 3 bases from V and 1 base from J; bases unmatched to any gene: 6. The CDR3 has 16 residues. The CDR3 protein is CASSQETGVSNQPQHF. The CDR3 DNA reads as TGCGCCAGCAGCCAGGAAACAGGGGTAAGCAATCAGCCCCAGCATTTT.

The chain employs TRBV2 and TRBJ2-4; 9 bases match TRBD1. This CDR3 contains 13 residues. The germline CDR1 and CDR2 sequences are SNHLY and FYNNEI. Losses at the gene ends were 6 bases for V and 8 bases for J; bases not matched to a gene: 5. The CDR3 protein is CASRGDRADIQYF. CDR3 in DNA: TGTGCCAGCAGGGGGGACAGGGCGGACATTCAGTACTTC.

The gene calls are TRBV6-6 and TRBJ2-7; the match to TRBD2 covers 10 bases. This CDR3 is 15 amino acids long. With V trimmed by 7 bases and J by 4 bases, 10 bases remained unmatched. In germline, CDR1 is MNHNY, CDR2 SVGAGI (reference sequence). CDR3: CASTWERGGVYEQYF. The CDR3 bases are TGTGCCAGCACGTGGGAGCGGGGGGGCGTTTACGAGCAGTACTTC.

CDR3 loop: CATSRDRGYEQYF. The CDR3 DNA follows: TGTGCCACCAGCAGAGATCGGGGGTACGAGCAGTACTTC. The chain joins TRBV15 to TRBJ2-7; TRBD2 is a possible D gene (6 bases). The CDR3 has 13 residues. Germline V gene data show CDR1 as LNHNV and CDR2 as YYDKDF (reference sequence). Between the trimmed V and J ends, which lost 0 bases and 4 bases, there was a span of 7 bases. Using reference TRBV15 and TRBJ2-7 for the parts outside the CDR3, the full variable domain is DAMVIQNPRYQVTQFGKPVTLSCSQTLNHNVMYWYQQKSSQAPKLLFHYYDKDFNNEADTPDNFQSRRPNTSFCFLDIRSPGLGDTAMYLCATSRDRGYEQYFGPGTRLTVT.